This T cell receptor (beta chain) was profiled in a study of PD-L1 blockade in urothelial cancer. Assay: immunoSEQ multiplex PCR; the TCRdb copy retains only in-frame clones and omits some. Of fewer than 50,000 clones detected, 88% appear once; the ten largest clones hold roughly 25%. CDR1 and CDR2 (germline): LNHNV, YYDKDF (reference sequence). CDR3 length: 15 residues. V was pared by 3 bases and J by 4 bases, with 3 bases of the junction left unmatched. Time point given: pretreatment peripheral blood. V and J are TRBV15 and TRBJ1-2; 12 nucleotides line up with TRBD1. The sequenced sample was PBMCs, obtained around atezolizumab (anti-PD-L1) treatment. The sequence was obtained from a donor aged 40 or over with urothelial cancer. The DNA of the CDR3 is TGTGCCACCAGCAGGGGACAGGGGGCGGGCTATGGCTACACCTTC. Its translation: CATSRGQGAGYGYTF. Supplemented by reference TRBV15 and TRBJ1-2, the full variable domain reads DAMVIQNPRYQVTQFGKPVTLSCSQTLNHNVMYWYQQKSSQAPKLLFHYYDKDFNNEADTPDNFQSRRPNTSFCFLDIRSPGLGDTAMYLCATSRGQGAGYGYTFGSGTRLTVV.